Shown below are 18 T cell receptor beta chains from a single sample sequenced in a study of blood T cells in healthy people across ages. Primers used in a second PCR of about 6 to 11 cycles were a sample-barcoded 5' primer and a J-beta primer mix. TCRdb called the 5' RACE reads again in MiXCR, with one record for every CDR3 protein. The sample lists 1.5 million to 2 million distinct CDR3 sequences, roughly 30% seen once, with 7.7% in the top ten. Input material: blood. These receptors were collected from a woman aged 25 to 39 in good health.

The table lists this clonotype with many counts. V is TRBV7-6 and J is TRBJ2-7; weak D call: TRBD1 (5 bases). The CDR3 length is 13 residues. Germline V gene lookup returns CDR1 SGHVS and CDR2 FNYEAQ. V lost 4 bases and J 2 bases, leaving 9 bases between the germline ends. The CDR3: CASSSTATYEQYF. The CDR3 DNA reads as TGTGCCAGCAGCTCGACAGCTACCTACGAGCAGTACTTC.

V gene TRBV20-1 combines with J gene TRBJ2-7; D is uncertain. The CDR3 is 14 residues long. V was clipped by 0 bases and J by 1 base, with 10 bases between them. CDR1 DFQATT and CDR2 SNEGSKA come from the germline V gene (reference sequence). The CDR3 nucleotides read TGCAGTGCTAGAGAGGCAGGCTTGTCCTACGAGCAGTACTTC. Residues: CSAREAGLSYEQYF.

CDR3 in DNA: TGTGCCAGCAGTTACTCGTGGCAGGGGGGTCAGCCCCAGCATTTT. It codes for CASSYSWQGGQPQHF. The gene calls are TRBV6-6 and TRBJ1-5; 7 nucleotides agree with TRBD1. Trimming removed 0 bases from V and 6 bases from J; junction bases left unmatched: 5. In germline, CDR1 is MNHNY, CDR2 SVGAGI (reference sequence). This CDR3 has 15 amino acids.

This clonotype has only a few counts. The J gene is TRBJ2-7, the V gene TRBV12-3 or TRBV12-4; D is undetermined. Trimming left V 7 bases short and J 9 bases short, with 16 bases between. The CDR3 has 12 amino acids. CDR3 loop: CASTTDPAGQYF. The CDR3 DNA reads TGTGCCAGCACCACGGACCCAGCCGGGCAGTACTTC.

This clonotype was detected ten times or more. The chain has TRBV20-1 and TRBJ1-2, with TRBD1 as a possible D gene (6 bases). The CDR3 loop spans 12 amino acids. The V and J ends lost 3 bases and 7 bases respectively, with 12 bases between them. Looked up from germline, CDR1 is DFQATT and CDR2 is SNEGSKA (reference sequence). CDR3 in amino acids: CSASLGAGGYTF. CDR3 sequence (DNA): TGCAGTGCTAGTTTGGGGGCGGGTGGCTACACCTTC.

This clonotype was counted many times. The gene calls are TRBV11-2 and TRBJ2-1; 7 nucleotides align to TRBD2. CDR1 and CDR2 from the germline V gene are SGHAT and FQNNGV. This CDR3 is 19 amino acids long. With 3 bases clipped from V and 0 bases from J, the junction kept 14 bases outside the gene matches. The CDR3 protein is CASSLGRVLAAASYNEQFF. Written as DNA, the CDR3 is TGTGCCAGCAGCTTGGGCCGTGTGCTAGCGGCAGCCTCCTACAATGAGCAGTTCTTC.

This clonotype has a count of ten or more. The CDR3 region has the DNA TGTGCCAGTAGTGCCGGGTTGGCCTACGAGCAGTACTTC. It translates to CASSAGLAYEQYF. The gene calls are TRBV19 and TRBJ2-7; D not resolved. V was shortened by 5 bases and J by 2 bases, with 10 bases between the two germline ends. Germline assignment: CDR1 LNHDA and CDR2 SQIVND (reference sequence). This CDR3 region has 13 residues.

This CDR3 is CASSCSGGADTQYF. The CDR3 nucleotides read TGTGCCAGCAGCTGTAGCGGGGGGGCCGACACGCAGTATTTT. The chain carries TRBV5-5 and TRBJ2-3; 11 bases are a match to TRBD2. V trimming: 3 bases; J trimming: 9 bases; junction bases outside the gene matches: 6. The V gene's germline CDR1 is SGHKS and CDR2 YYEKEE (reference sequence). The CDR3 has 14 residues. The full variable domain, rest sourced from reference TRBV5-5 and TRBJ2-3, is DAGVTQSPTHLIKTRGQQVTLRCSPISGHKSVSWYQQVLGQGPQFIFQYYEKEERGRGNFPDRFSARQFPNYSSELNVNALLLGDSALYLCASSCSGGADTQYFGPGTRLTVL.

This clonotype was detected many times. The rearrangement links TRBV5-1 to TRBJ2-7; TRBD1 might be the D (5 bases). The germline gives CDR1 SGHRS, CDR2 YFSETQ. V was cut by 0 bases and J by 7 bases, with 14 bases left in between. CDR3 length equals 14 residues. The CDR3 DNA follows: TGCGCCAGCAGCTTGGGTAGGACAATGGGAGAGCAGTACTTC. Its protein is CASSLGRTMGEQYF.

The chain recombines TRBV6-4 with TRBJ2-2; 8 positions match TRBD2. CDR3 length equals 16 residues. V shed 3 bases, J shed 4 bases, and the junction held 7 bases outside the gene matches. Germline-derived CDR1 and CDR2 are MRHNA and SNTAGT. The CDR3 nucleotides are TGTGCCAGCAGTGAAACAGCGGGGGAGCTCACCGGGGAGCTGTTTTTT. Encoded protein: CASSETAGELTGELFF.

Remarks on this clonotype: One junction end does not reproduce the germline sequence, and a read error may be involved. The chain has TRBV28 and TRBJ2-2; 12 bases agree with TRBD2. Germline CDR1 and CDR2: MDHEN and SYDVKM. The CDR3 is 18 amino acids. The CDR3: CASSLLSSGGGNTGERFF. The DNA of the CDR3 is TGTGCCAGCAGTTTATTATCTAGCGGGGGGGGAAACACCGGGGAGCGGTTTTTT.

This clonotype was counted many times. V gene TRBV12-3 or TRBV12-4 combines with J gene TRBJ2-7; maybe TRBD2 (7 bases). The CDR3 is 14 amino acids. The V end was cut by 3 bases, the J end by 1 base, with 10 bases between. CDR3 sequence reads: CASSFGGPSYEQYF. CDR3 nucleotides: TGTGCCAGCAGTTTCGGGGGGCCGTCCTACGAGCAGTACTTC.

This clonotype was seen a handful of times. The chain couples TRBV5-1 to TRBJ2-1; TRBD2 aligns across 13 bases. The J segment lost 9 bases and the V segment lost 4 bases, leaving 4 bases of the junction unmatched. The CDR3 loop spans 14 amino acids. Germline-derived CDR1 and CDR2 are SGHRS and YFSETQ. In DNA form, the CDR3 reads TGCGCCAGCAGCATGGGACTAGCGGGAACTGAGCAGTTCTTC. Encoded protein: CASSMGLAGTEQFF.

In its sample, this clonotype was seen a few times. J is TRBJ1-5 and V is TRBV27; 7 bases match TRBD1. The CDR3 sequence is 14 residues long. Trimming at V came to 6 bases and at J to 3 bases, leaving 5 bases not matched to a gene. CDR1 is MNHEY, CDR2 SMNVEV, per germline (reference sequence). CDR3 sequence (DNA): TGTGCCAGCAGCACGGGACAGAACAATCAGCCCCAGCATTTT. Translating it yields CASSTGQNNQPQHF.

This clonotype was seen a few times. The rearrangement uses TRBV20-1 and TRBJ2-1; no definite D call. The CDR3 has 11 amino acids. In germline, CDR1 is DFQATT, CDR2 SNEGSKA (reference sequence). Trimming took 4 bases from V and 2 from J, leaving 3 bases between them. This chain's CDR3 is CSAMTYNEQFF. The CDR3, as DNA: TGCAGTGCTATGACCTACAATGAGCAGTTCTTC.

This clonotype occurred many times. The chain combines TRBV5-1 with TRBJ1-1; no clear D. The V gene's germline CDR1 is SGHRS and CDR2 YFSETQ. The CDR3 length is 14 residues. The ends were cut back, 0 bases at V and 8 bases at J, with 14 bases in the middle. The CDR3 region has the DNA TGCGCCAGCAGCTTGGGGGTTGACGGACGGGAAGCTTTCTTT. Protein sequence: CASSLGVDGREAFF.

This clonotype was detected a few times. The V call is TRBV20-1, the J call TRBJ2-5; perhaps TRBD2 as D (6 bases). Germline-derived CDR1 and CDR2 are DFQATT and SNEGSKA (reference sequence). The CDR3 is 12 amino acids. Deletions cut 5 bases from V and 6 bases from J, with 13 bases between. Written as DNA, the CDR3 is TGCAGTGCTGGGGACTCCTTTAAGACCCAGTACTTC. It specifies CSAGDSFKTQYF.

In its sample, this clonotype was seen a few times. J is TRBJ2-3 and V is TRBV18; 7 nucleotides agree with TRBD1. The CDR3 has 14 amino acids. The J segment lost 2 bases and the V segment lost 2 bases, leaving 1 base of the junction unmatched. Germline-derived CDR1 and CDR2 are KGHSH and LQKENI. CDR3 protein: CASSPGQATDTQYF. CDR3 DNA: TGTGCCAGCTCACCAGGACAGGCCACAGATACGCAGTATTTT.